The 10 T cell receptor beta chains listed next were all sequenced from one sample in a study of blood T cells in healthy people across ages. Through a sample-barcoded 5' primer and a J-beta primer mix, a second PCR was run for 7 to 11 cycles. MiXCR, applied by TCRdb to the 5' RACE reads, yields one record per CDR3 protein. This repertoire shows 700,000 to 800,000 distinct CDR3 sequences, roughly 44% found once; its top ten account for roughly 20%. Sequences were obtained from blood. The receptors stem from a woman in her fifties or sixties in good health.

The chain links TRBV6-2 or TRBV6-3 to TRBJ2-1; D is unclear. Trimming took 4 bases from V and 6 from J, leaving 10 bases between them. The CDR3 loop spans 13 amino acids. Germline values: CDR1 MNHEY, CDR2 SVGEGT. The CDR3 DNA reads TGTGCCAGCAGTTCCTTCATGGGCAATGAGCAGTTCTTC. This sequence encodes CASSSFMGNEQFF.

CDR3 loop: CASSPMGGHQYF. In DNA form, the CDR3 reads TGTGCCAGCAGTCCCATGGGGGGGCATCAGTACTTC. The chain joins TRBV28 to TRBJ2-7; D is perhaps TRBD2 (7 bases). This CDR3 is built from 12 residues. V was cut by 5 bases and J by 10 bases, with 15 bases left in between. Germline CDR1 MDHEN, CDR2 SYDVKM.

J is TRBJ2-3 and V is TRBV19, with 7 nucleotides matching TRBD1. The germline V gene encodes CDR1 LNHDA and CDR2 SQIVND (reference sequence). V lost 7 bases to trimming and J lost 0 bases; unmatched junction nucleotides: 10. The CDR3 covers 16 residues. CDR3 coding DNA: TGTGCCAGTACCCAAGGGACAGAACTAAGCACAGATACGCAGTATTTT. It encodes CASTQGTELSTDTQYF.

This clonotype was observed a handful of times. This chain joins TRBV11-1 and TRBJ2-5; D might be TRBD1 or TRBD2, each matching 5 bases. This CDR3 region has 15 residues. CDR1 and CDR2 from the germline V gene are SGHAT and FQDESV (reference sequence). V was trimmed by 5 bases and J by 3 bases, leaving 16 bases between them. In DNA form, the CDR3 reads TGTGCCAGCAGCACTGTTGGGGGATGGGAAGAGACCCAGTACTTC. The encoded protein is CASSTVGGWEETQYF.

The chain carries TRBV29-1 and TRBJ2-1, with TRBD2 matching 15 bases. With the DNA end fitting TRBJ2-7 better, the J assignment may be wrong. The CDR3 is made up of 13 amino acids. Germline lookup yields CDR1 SQVTM and CDR2 ANQGSEA. The chain's CDR3 is CSDRTSGRDEQYF. Here the CDR3 DNA reads TGCAGCGATAGGACTAGCGGGAGGGATGAGCAGTACTTC.

This rearrangement joins TRBV30 to TRBJ1-1; D is possibly TRBD1 (5 bases). Germline CDR1 reads GTSNPN; CDR2 reads SVGIG (reference sequence). This CDR3 has 13 amino acids. The V end lost 4 bases, the J end lost 1 base, and 10 bases lay between the germline ends. DNA for the CDR3: TGTGCCTGGACTCGGACACGGAACACTGAAGCTTTCTTT. The encoded protein is CAWTRTRNTEAFF.

This clonotype was counted between two and nine times. The chain recombines TRBV11-2 with TRBJ2-3; no definite D call. The CDR3 extends over 15 amino acids. The V and J ends lost 1 base and 0 bases respectively, with 8 bases between them. The germline CDR1 and CDR2 sequences are SGHAT and FQNNGV. The CDR3 nucleotides read TGTGCCAGCAGCTTAGTTTTCCGGAGCACAGATACGCAGTATTTT. It translates to CASSLVFRSTDTQYF.

This chain connects TRBV7-2 to TRBJ1-5; 7 nucleotides match TRBD1. The CDR3 extends over 14 amino acids. Germline CDR1 reads SGHTA; CDR2 reads FQGNSA. V was pared by 5 bases and J by 5 bases, with 6 bases of the junction left unmatched. The CDR3 region has the DNA TGTGCCAGCAGCAAGGGGCAGGGGGATCAGCCCCAGCATTTT. Protein sequence: CASSKGQGDQPQHF. Combining the CDR3 with reference TRBV7-2 and TRBJ1-5 gives the whole variable domain GAGVSQSPSNKVTEKGKDVELRCDPISGHTALYWYRQSLGQGLEFLIYFQGNSAPDKSGLPSDRFSAERTGGSVSTLTIQRTQQEDSAVYLCASSKGQGDQPQHFGDGTRLSIL.

This clonotype was observed many times. The rearrangement joins TRBV29-1 to TRBJ2-3; D possibly matches TRBD1 or TRBD2 (6 bases each). The CDR3 has 14 amino acids. V was pared by 7 bases and J by 2 bases, with 16 bases between. The germline V gene encodes CDR1 SQVTM and CDR2 ANQGSEA. Written as DNA, the CDR3 is TGCAGCGCCGCCGAGGGGGGCTACACAGATACGCAGTATTTT. It yields the protein CSAAEGGYTDTQYF.

This chain links TRBV6-2 or TRBV6-3 with TRBJ2-1; D gene ambiguous. This CDR3 contains 17 residues. CDR1 is MNHEY and CDR2 is SVGEGT in the germline V gene. The ends were cut back, 7 bases at V and 6 bases at J, with 25 bases in the middle. CDR3 DNA sequence: TGTGCCAGCACAACCGTGCTCCAGGCCGATAAGCGCAATGAGCAGTTCTTC. Translation: CASTTVLQADKRNEQFF.